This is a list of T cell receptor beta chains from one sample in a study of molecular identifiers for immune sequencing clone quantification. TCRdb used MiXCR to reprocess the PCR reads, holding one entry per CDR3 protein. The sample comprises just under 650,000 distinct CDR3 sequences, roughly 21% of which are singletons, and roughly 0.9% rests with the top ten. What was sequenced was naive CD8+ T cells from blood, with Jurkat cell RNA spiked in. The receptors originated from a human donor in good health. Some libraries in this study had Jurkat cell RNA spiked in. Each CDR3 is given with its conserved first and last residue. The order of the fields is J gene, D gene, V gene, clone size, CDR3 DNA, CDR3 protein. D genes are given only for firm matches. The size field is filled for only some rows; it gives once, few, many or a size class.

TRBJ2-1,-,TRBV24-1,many,TGTGCCACCAGTGATTCACGGGGGGACAGAACCTACAATGAGCAGTTCTTC,CATSDSRGDRTYNEQFF
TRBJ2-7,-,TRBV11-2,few,TGTGCCAGCAGCTTATATCGCGAGCAGTACTTC,CASSLYREQYF
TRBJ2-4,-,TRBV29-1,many,TGCAGCGTTGGCCCTTCCGGGGCCAAAAACATTCAGTACTTC,CSVGPSGAKNIQYF
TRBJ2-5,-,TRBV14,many,TGTGCCAGCAGCCAAACAGCGTACCAAGAGACCCAGTACTTC,CASSQTAYQETQYF
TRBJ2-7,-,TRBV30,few,TGTGCCTGGAGACCTTTGGGCTACGAGCAGTACTTC,CAWRPLGYEQYF
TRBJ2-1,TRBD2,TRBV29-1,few,TGCAGCGTTGAAGGGACTAGCGGGAGGTTCTACAATGAGCAGTTCTTC,CSVEGTSGRFYNEQFF
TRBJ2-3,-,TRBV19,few,TGTGCCAGTAGTATAGGGGCAGAGAGAACAGATACGCAGTATTTT,CASSIGAERTDTQYF
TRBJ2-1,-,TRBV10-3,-,TGTGCCATCAGTCCACAGGGATCCCCCCTACCGGAGCAGTTCTTC,CAISPQGSPLPEQFF
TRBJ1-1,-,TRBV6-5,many,TGTGCCAGCAGTTTGAATGATCCGAACACTGAAGCTTTCTTT,CASSLNDPNTEAFF
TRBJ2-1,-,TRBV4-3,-,TGCGCCAGCAGCCAAGGCAGGGAAAGCGGGTGGGCCTCCTACAATGAGCAGTTCTTC,CASSQGRESGWASYNEQFF
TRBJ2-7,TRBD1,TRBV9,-,TGTGCCAGCAGCCCTAGTGGACAGGGGGCCTACGAGCAGTACTTC,CASSPSGQGAYEQYF
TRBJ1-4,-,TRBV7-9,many,TGTGCCAGCAGCTTATTTCCTAGTTGGGTGCCGGGGACGGCTAATGAAAAACTGTTTTTT,CASSLFPSWVPGTANEKLFF
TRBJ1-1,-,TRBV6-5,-,TGTGCCAGCGGCGGCTCCTTGAACACTGAAGCTTTCTTT,CASGGSLNTEAFF
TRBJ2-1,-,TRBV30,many,TGTGCCTGGAGTGAAACAGGGTTCTACTACAATGAGCAGTTCTTC,CAWSETGFYYNEQFF
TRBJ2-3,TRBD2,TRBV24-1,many,TGTGCCACCAGTGATTCCACTTTGACTAGCGGGGAACGGGATACGCAGTATTTT,CATSDSTLTSGERDTQYF
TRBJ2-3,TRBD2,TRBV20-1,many,TGCAGTGCTAGAGCACCCGGGGGGGGGGGCACAGATACGCAGTATTTT,CSARAPGGGGTDTQYF
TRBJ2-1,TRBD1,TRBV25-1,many,TGTGCCAGCAGTCCTCAGGGGGCAATCTCCTACAATGAGCAGTTCTTC,CASSPQGAISYNEQFF
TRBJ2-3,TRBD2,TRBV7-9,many,TGTGCCAGCAGCCCCGTGCTAGCGGGGGCCAGCACAGATACGCAGTATTTT,CASSPVLAGASTDTQYF
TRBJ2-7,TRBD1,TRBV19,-,TGTGCCAGTAGCTTGGACAGGAGAACCTACGAGCAGTACTTC,CASSLDRRTYEQYF
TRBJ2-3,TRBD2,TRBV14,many,TGTGCCAGCAGCCAAGGAGGACTAGCGGCCCCCACAGATACGCAGTATTTT,CASSQGGLAAPTDTQYF
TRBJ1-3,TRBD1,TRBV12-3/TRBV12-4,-,TGTGCCAGCACCTCGGACAGGGCCTCTGGAAACACCATATATTTT,CASTSDRASGNTIYF
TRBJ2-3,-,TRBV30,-,TGTGCCGGGAGTGGGCTCACAGGTACGCAGTATTTT,CAGSGLTGTQYF
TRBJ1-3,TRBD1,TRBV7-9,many,TGTGCCAGCAGGGGACAGGGAAGCTCTGGAAACACCATATATTTT,CASRGQGSSGNTIYF
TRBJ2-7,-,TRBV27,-,TGTGTCAGCAGTTTATTTTCAGGGCCGTCCTACAAGCAGTACTTC,CVSSLFSGPSYKQYF
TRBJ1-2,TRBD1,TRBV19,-,TGTGCCAGTAGGGACCGGGACAGGGGATGGAACTATGGCTACACCTTC,CASRDRDRGWNYGYTF
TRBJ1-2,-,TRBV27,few,TGTGCCAGCAGACAGGGACAAGGGATAAACTATGGCTACACCTTC,CASRQGQGINYGYTF
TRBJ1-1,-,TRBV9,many,TGTGCCAGCAGCGTTCTGGGGGACACTGAAGCTTTCTTT,CASSVLGDTEAFF
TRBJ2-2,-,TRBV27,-,TGTGCCAGCAGTTTTAGTAACACCGGGGAGCTGCTTTTT,CASSFSNTGELLF
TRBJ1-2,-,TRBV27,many,TGTGCCAGCAGTAATTATGGGGGAACCTATGGCTACACCTTC,CASSNYGGTYGYTF
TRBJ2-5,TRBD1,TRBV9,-,TGTGCCAGCAGCGTAGGTCTAGGGACAGGGCGTCAAGAGACCCAGTACTTC,CASSVGLGTGRQETQYF
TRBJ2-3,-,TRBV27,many,TGTGCCAGCAGCCGGTTTAGCACAGATACGCAGTATTTT,CASSRFSTDTQYF
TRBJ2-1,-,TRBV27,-,TGTGCCAGCAGGACACAGGGATCAAATGAGCAGTTCTTC,CASRTQGSNEQFF
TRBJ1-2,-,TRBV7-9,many,TGTGCCAGCAGTTCTCCGGAGGGAGGCGGCTACACCTTC,CASSSPEGGGYTF
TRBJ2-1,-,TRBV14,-,TGTGCCAGCAGCACACGGGGGAGCTCCTACAATGAGCAGTCCTTC,CASSTRGSSYNEQSF
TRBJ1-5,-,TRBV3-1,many,TGTGCCAGCAGCCATGTAAATCAGCCCCAGCATTTT,CASSHVNQPQHF
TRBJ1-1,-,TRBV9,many,TGTGCCAGCAGCCCCCGATCAATCTCCGGCGCTGAAGCTTTCTTT,CASSPRSISGAEAFF
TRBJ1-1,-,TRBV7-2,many,TGTGCCAGCAGTCGTGGACGGGACTTTACATTCATGAACACTGAAGCTTTCTTT,CASSRGRDFTFMNTEAFF
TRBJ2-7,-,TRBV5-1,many,TGCGCCAGCAGCTTTCGGTGGGAGCCCGGCGGCGAGCAGTACTTC,CASSFRWEPGGEQYF
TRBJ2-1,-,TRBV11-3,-,TGTGCCAGCAGTGCGAGGTGGGGCTCCGAGCAGTTCTTC,CASSARWGSEQFF
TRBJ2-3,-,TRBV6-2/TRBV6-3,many,TGTGCCAGCAGCCTTATAGTGTCGGGGATTACAGATACGCAGTATTTT,CASSLIVSGITDTQYF
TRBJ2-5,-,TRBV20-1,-,TGCAGTGCTAGAGATTATATTAGGGTAGAAGAGACCCAGTACTTC,CSARDYIRVEETQYF
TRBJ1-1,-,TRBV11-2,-,TGTGCCAGCAAGACGGGCACTGATGCTTTCTTT,CASKTGTDAFF
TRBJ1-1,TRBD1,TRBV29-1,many,TGCAGCGTGGCACAGGGGTTGAACACTGAAGCTTTCTTT,CSVAQGLNTEAFF
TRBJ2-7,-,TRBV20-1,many,TGCAGTGCTAGAGCGACAGGTTCGCCCGAGCAGTACTTC,CSARATGSPEQYF